What follows are 29 T cell receptor beta chains derived from one specimen sequenced in a study of CD8+ T cells in alopecia areata. Treatment defined: oral pan-JAK inhibitor, 5-10 mg twice daily. Sequencing templates came from extracted RNA that was reverse transcribed into cDNA. Repertoires were generated with immunoSEQ multiplex PCR, while TCRdb's copy carries only in-frame clones and drops some. This table holds over 150,000 clones, 53% found once. The specimen was CD8+ T cells sorted from blood, collected at week 24, from a patient treated with tofacitinib. Receptors originate from a human donor with alopecia areata.

This clone was seen once. V is TRBV27 and J is TRBJ1-5, with 10 bases lining up with TRBD1. Germline V CDR1 and CDR2: MNHEY, SMNVEV (reference sequence). Trimming took 6 bases from V and 5 from J; bases not matched to a gene: 7. The CDR3 covers 15 residues. CDR3 DNA: TGTGCCAGCAGCCGGACAGGGGGTATGTATCAGCCCCAGCATTTT. Protein product: CASSRTGGMYQPQHF.

This clone was seen a few times. The V call is TRBV7-9, the J call TRBJ1-4; unclear D gene. Trimming shortened V by 1 base and J by 7 bases, and 10 bases separated the two germline ends. Looked up from germline, CDR1 is SEHNR and CDR2 is FQNEAQ (reference sequence). This CDR3 is built from 14 residues. CDR3 residues: CASSLEAAPEKLFF. CDR3 in DNA: TGTGCCAGCAGCTTAGAGGCAGCTCCTGAAAAACTGTTTTTT.

The CDR3 loop reads CASSSRDGYEQYF. CDR3 sequence (DNA): TGTGCCAGCAGCTCGAGGGACGGCTACGAGCAGTACTTC. This chain uses TRBV7-2 with TRBJ2-7, with D perhaps being TRBD1 or TRBD2 (5 bases each). CDR3 length equals 13 residues. Germline V gene sequence: CDR1 SGHTA, CDR2 FQGNSA. Between the trimmed V and J ends, which lost 4 bases and 3 bases, there was a span of 10 bases.

This clone was observed a single time. The chain uses TRBV30 and TRBJ2-7, with D perhaps TRBD1 (6 bases). Trimming took off 7 bases at V and 3 bases at J, with 16 bases between the two ends. The germline gives CDR1 GTSNPN, CDR2 SVGIG (reference sequence). CDR3 length equals 13 residues. In DNA, the CDR3 is TGTGCCTTTACCGGGACACGCTACTACGAGCAGTACTTC. Protein sequence: CAFTGTRYYEQYF.

The chain uses TRBV5-1 and TRBJ2-3; 8 bases line up with TRBD1. V was pared by 5 bases and J by 1 base, with 3 bases of the junction left unmatched. This CDR3 is built from 14 residues. Germline V gives CDR1 SGHRS, CDR2 YFSETQ. CDR3 in amino acids: CASRMDRGTDTQYF. DNA for the CDR3: TGCGCCAGCAGGATGGACAGGGGCACAGATACGCAGTATTTT.

Worth noting for this clone: The same CDR3 is also encoded by other DNA sequences in this sample. The chain has TRBV30 and TRBJ2-7; 11 bases agree with TRBD1. With V trimmed by 1 base and J by 4 bases, 3 bases remained unmatched. This CDR3 comprises 14 residues. The germline gives CDR1 GTSNPN, CDR2 SVGIG (reference sequence). The CDR3 DNA reads as TGTGCCTGGAGTGGCGGACAGGGGGCTTACGAGCAGTACTTC. Its protein product is CAWSGGQGAYEQYF.

This clone was found a few times. This chain uses TRBV4-1 with TRBJ2-7; D is ambiguous. Germline V gene sequence: CDR1 MGHRA, CDR2 YSYEKL. The length of the CDR3 is 16 residues. The V and J ends lost 1 base and 4 bases respectively, with 17 bases between them. CDR3 region: CASSQVAGGIWYEQYF. CDR3 bases: TGCGCCAGCAGCCAAGTGGCAGGCGGAATCTGGTACGAGCAGTACTTC.

The chain recombines TRBV30 with TRBJ1-5; no firm D call. This CDR3 is 13 amino acids long. Per germline, CDR1 GTSNPN and CDR2 SVGIG (reference sequence). The V end was cut by 0 bases, the J end by 4 bases, with 7 bases between. The CDR3 nucleotides read TGTGCCTGGAGTGTTGATAAGAATCAGCCCCAGCATTTT. It codes for CAWSVDKNQPQHF. Full variable domain (outside the CDR3, taken from reference TRBV30 and TRBJ1-5): SQTIHQWPATLVQPVGSPLSLECTVEGTSNPNLYWYRQAAGRGLQLLFYSVGIGQISSEVPQNLSASRPQDRQFILSSKKLLLSDSGFYLCAWSVDKNQPQHFGDGTRLSIL.

The V call is TRBV30, the J call TRBJ2-1; D is undetermined. This CDR3 comprises 15 residues. Germline V gene lookup returns CDR1 GTSNPN and CDR2 SVGIG (reference sequence). V dropped 3 bases and J dropped 0 bases, with 12 bases sitting between them. The CDR3 bases are TGTGCCTGGAGCTTGGGGTCGAGCTCCTACAATGAGCAGTTCTTC. Translated: CAWSLGSSSYNEQFF.

The CDR3 region has the DNA TGTGCCAGCAGCCGGGCCCACCGGCAGGACGAGCAGTACTTC. Its translation is CASSRAHRQDEQYF. The chain has TRBV6-5 and TRBJ2-7, with D unresolved. Germline V gene sequence: CDR1 MNHEY, CDR2 SVGAGI. The CDR3 is made up of 14 amino acids. V lost 6 bases, J lost 5 bases, and 17 bases lay in between.

This clone was detected once. The chain is built from TRBV5-6 and TRBJ2-1; 7 bases map to TRBD1. The germline V gene has CDR1 SGHDT and CDR2 YYEEEE. CDR3 length equals 18 residues. V gave up 0 bases and J gave up 4 bases; unmatched junction bases: 13. This CDR3 is CASSLGSSGTAKYNEQFF. Here the CDR3 DNA reads TGTGCCAGCAGCTTGGGGAGCTCCGGGACAGCCAAATACAATGAGCAGTTCTTC.

The J gene is TRBJ1-1, the V gene TRBV29-1; perhaps TRBD1 as D (5 bases). The germline V gene has CDR1 SQVTM and CDR2 ANQGSEA. Trimming removed 7 bases at V and 4 bases at J, with 19 bases between. This CDR3 region has 14 residues. The CDR3 protein is CSASGRDGFTEAFF. Here the CDR3 DNA reads TGCAGCGCCTCCGGCAGGGATGGTTTCACTGAAGCTTTCTTT.

CDR3 residues: CASSVSWMDYTF. Here the CDR3 DNA reads TGTGCCAGCAGCGTATCATGGATGGATTACACCTTC. The V and J genes are TRBV9 and TRBJ1-2; unclear D gene. CDR3 length: 12 amino acids. V lost 1 base, J lost 11 bases, and 12 bases lay in between. CDR1 and CDR2 (germline): SGDLS, YYNGEE.

The chain recombines TRBV4-3 with TRBJ2-2; D not resolved. CDR3 length equals 16 residues. Germline V gives CDR1 LGHNA, CDR2 YSLEER. Trimming shortened V by 0 bases and J by 3 bases, and 11 bases separated the two germline ends. CDR3 region: CASSQDSRVDTGELFF. CDR3 coding DNA: TGCGCCAGCAGCCAAGATTCAAGGGTTGACACCGGGGAGCTGTTTTTT.

This clone was counted once. The chain joins TRBV4-3 to TRBJ1-2; unclear D gene. Trimming removed 4 bases at V and 0 bases at J, with 12 bases between. The length of the CDR3 is 15 residues. The V gene's germline CDR1 is LGHNA and CDR2 YSLEER. This CDR3 reads CASSRTEGSNYGYTF. CDR3 nucleotide sequence: TGCGCCAGCAGCCGGACCGAGGGTTCTAACTATGGCTACACCTTC.

The genes are TRBV7-9 and TRBJ2-7; 9 bases line up with TRBD2. Trimming cost V 5 bases and J 4 bases; bases outside gene matches: 9. CDR3 size: 15 residues. Germline V CDR1 and CDR2: SEHNR, FQNEAQ (reference sequence). The CDR3 spells CASSGTGLAGYEQYF. The CDR3 DNA reads as TGTGCCAGCAGCGGGACGGGACTAGCCGGATACGAGCAGTACTTC.

This clone showed up just a few times. This chain connects TRBV20-1 to TRBJ2-3; D ambiguous. The germline CDR1 and CDR2 sequences are DFQATT and SNEGSKA (reference sequence). V lost 0 bases and J lost 5, with 3 bases in between. The CDR3 contains 11 residues. The CDR3 sequence: CSAREGDTQYF. DNA for the CDR3: TGCAGTGCTAGAGAGGGAGATACGCAGTATTTT.

This clone was found a few times. The rearrangement uses TRBV2 and TRBJ2-7; D remains unclear. Germline-derived CDR1 and CDR2 are SNHLY and FYNNEI. The CDR3 is made up of 13 amino acids. The ends were cut back, 3 bases at V and 2 bases at J, with 8 bases in the middle. The CDR3 nucleotides read TGTGCCAGCAGTGAGGGCACTCCCTACGAGCAGTACTTC. This translates into CASSEGTPYEQYF.

The chain has TRBV5-1 and TRBJ2-3; the D gene is possibly TRBD1 (5 bases). CDR1 is SGHRS and CDR2 is YFSETQ in the germline V gene. The CDR3 consists of 16 residues. V was trimmed by 0 bases and J by 0 bases, leaving 11 bases between them. CDR3 sequence reads: CASSLGGARSTDTQYF. The CDR3 coding sequence is TGCGCCAGCAGCTTGGGTGGGGCCCGGAGCACAGATACGCAGTATTTT.

This clone has just a few counts. Here the CDR3 reads CAWSWGFEDIQYF. CDR3 coding DNA: TGTGCCTGGAGTTGGGGATTCGAGGACATTCAGTACTTC. The V call is TRBV30, the J call TRBJ2-4; D remains unclear. This CDR3 has 13 amino acids. Germline V gene data show CDR1 as GTSNPN and CDR2 as SVGIG (reference sequence). The V and J ends lost 2 bases and 8 bases respectively, with 13 bases between them.

The V call is TRBV29-1, the J call TRBJ1-1, with no clear D. This CDR3 region has 12 residues. V was cut by 5 bases and J by 2 bases, with 9 bases left in between. Germline V gene data show CDR1 as SQVTM and CDR2 as ANQGSEA. This CDR3 is CSVFDANTEAFF. CDR3 coding DNA: TGCAGCGTTTTTGATGCAAACACTGAAGCTTTCTTT.

Details on this clone: The sample has other DNA sequences that encode this CDR3 too. The chain joins TRBV7-9 to TRBJ1-5; D remains unclear. CDR1 is SEHNR, CDR2 FQNEAQ, per germline (reference sequence). The length of the CDR3 is 12 residues. The V gene lost 0 bases and the J gene lost 5 bases, with 2 bases spanning the gap. CDR3 DNA sequence: TGTGCCAGCAGCTTAGCTGATCAGCCCCAGCATTTT. This sequence encodes CASSLADQPQHF.

The chain has TRBV13 and TRBJ1-1, with a weak D call TRBD1 (5 bases). The germline V gene encodes CDR1 PRHDT and CDR2 FYEKMQ (reference sequence). The length of the CDR3 is 14 residues. Trimming pared 5 bases from V and 3 bases from J, leaving 13 bases between. The chain's CDR3 is CASSIGASYTEAFF. CDR3 nucleotide sequence: TGTGCCAGCAGCATCGGGGCATCCTACACTGAAGCTTTCTTT. Full variable domain (missing parts from reference TRBV13 and TRBJ1-1): AAGVIQSPRHLIKEKRETATLKCYPIPRHDTVYWYQQGPGQDPQFLISFYEKMQSDKGSIPDRFSAQQFSDYHSELNMSSLELGDSALYFCASSIGASYTEAFFGQGTRLTVV.

This clone was seen a handful of times. This chain connects TRBV6-1 to TRBJ2-7, with 7 bases aligning to TRBD2. Per germline, CDR1 MNHNS and CDR2 SASEGT. J gave up 5 bases and V 1 base, and 8 bases lay outside the gene matches. The CDR3 consists of 15 residues. Written as DNA, the CDR3 is TGTGCCAGCAGTGAAGTGTACTCGGGAGGTGACGAGCAGTACTTC. This translates into CASSEVYSGGDEQYF.

The V gene is TRBV2, the J gene TRBJ2-5; tentative D call: TRBD1 (7 bases). CDR1 and CDR2 from the germline V gene are SNHLY and FYNNEI. The CDR3 sequence is 13 residues long. V was cut by 8 bases and J by 6 bases, with 16 bases left in between. CDR3 amino acids: CASLGQEGKTQYF. The CDR3 DNA sequence: TGTGCCAGCCTTGGACAGGAGGGGAAGACCCAGTACTTC.

In DNA, the CDR3 is TGTGCCAGCAGCGTAGCTTTTACATCTGAGCAGTTCTTC. Translation: CASSVAFTSEQFF. The chain combines TRBV9 with TRBJ2-1; D gene ambiguous. Germline V gene sequence: CDR1 SGDLS, CDR2 YYNGEE. This CDR3 comprises 13 residues. The V and J ends lost 0 bases and 9 bases respectively, with 10 bases between them. The full variable domain, in which reference TRBV9 and TRBJ2-1 provide the parts outside the CDR3, is DSGVTQTPKHLITATGQRVTLRCSPRSGDLSVYWYQQSLDQGLQFLIQYYNGEERAKGNILERFSAQQFPDLHSELNLSSLELGDSALYFCASSVAFTSEQFFGPGTRLTVL.

Of note for this clone: Other DNA sequences in the sample encode the same CDR3. The V gene is TRBV29-1, the J gene TRBJ1-2; TRBD1 is a possible D gene (6 bases). This CDR3 has 12 residues. The V end lost 1 base, the J end lost 5 bases, and 8 bases lay between the germline ends. Germline V lookup: CDR1 SQVTM, CDR2 ANQGSEA. The CDR3 region is CSVEGRGYGYTF. Written as DNA, the CDR3 is TGCAGCGTTGAAGGCAGGGGATATGGCTACACCTTC.

The chain uses TRBV19 and TRBJ2-7; 9 nucleotides agree with TRBD1. Looked up from germline, CDR1 is LNHDA and CDR2 is SQIVND (reference sequence). The V gene end was trimmed by 10 bases and the J gene end by 1 base; junction bases not matched to a gene: 8. This CDR3 is 14 amino acids long. The CDR3 bases are TGTGCCACTCAGGGACAGGGAGCATCCTACGAGCAGTACTTC. Translated: CATQGQGASYEQYF.

The V gene is TRBV5-1, the J gene TRBJ1-1; D is unclear. This CDR3 contains 12 residues. V dropped 7 bases and J dropped 0 bases, with 7 bases sitting between them. Per the germline V gene, CDR1 is SGHRS and CDR2 is YFSETQ. The CDR3 DNA is TGCGCCAGCGCAGAGGTGAACACTGAAGCTTTCTTT. It yields the protein CASAEVNTEAFF.